This TCR beta chain was obtained from a study of blood T cell repertoires in COVID-19. Looking at the study overall: Sites across the United States, Italy and Spain contributed samples from acute and convalescent COVID-19. T cells, B-cell-depleted T cells, or PBMCs supplied cDNA or gDNA.

Using immunoSEQ multiplex PCR, the repertoire was profiled, and TCRdb retains in-frame clones only, with some absent. The table has tens of thousands of clones, roughly nine tenths seen once. Germline lookup yields CDR1 SGHRS and CDR2 YFSETQ. The CDR3 is made up of 15 amino acids. J was trimmed by 4 bases and V by 2 bases; bases with no gene match: 5. Sequenced input: peripheral blood. The TCR originated in a man aged 55-75 years with COVID-19, enrolled during active disease. The chain employs TRBV5-1 and TRBJ1-2; 10 nucleotides agree with TRBD1. CDR3: CASSFETGGSYGYTF. In nucleotides, the CDR3 is TGCGCCAGCAGCTTCGAGACAGGGGGCAGCTATGGCTACACCTTC.